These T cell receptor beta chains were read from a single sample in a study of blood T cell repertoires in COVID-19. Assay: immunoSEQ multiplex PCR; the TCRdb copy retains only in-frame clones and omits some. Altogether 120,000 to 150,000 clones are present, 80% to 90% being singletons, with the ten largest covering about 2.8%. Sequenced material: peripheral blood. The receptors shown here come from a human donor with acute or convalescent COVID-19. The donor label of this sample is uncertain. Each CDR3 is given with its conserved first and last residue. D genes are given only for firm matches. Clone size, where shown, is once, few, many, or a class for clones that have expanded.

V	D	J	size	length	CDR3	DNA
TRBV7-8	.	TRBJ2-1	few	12	CASSSSGPEQFF	TGTGCCAGCAGTTCCTCGGGTCCTGAGCAGTTCTTC
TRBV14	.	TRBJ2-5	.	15	CASSLIVGGGETQYF	TGTGCCAGCAGTCTCATCGTCGGTGGAGGGGAGACCCAGTACTTC
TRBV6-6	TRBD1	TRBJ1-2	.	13	CASRGQFALGYTF	TGTGCCAGCAGGGGACAGTTTGCTCTTGGCTACACCTTC
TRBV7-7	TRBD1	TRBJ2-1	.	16	CASSLGSKGTGSEQFF	TGTGCTAGCAGCTTGGGTAGTAAGGGGACAGGGAGTGAGCAGTTCTTC
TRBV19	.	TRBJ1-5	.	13	CASSIGRYQPQHF	TGTGCCAGTAGTATAGGCAGGTACCAGCCCCAGCATTTT
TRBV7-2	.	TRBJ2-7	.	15	CASSSPGTGDYEQYF	TGTGCCAGCAGCTCGCCTGGGACGGGGGACTACGAGCAGTACTTC
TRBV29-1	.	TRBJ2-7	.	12	CSVEVPGIEQYF	TGCAGCGTTGAGGTGCCGGGGATCGAGCAGTACTTC
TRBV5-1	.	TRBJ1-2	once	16	CASREQGPNVNYGYTF	TGCGCCAGCAGAGAGCAGGGGCCTAACGTTAACTATGGCTACACCTTC
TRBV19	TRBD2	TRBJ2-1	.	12	CASSGESGGAVF	TGTGCCAGTAGTGGGGAAAGCGGGGGGGCGGTCTTC
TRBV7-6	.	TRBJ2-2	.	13	CASSQTGTGELFF	TGTGCCAGCAGCCAAACTGGCACCGGGGAGCTGTTTTTT
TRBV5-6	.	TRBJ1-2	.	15	CASSLERALNYGYTF	TGTGCCAGCAGCTTGGAGAGGGCCTTAAACTATGGCTACACCTTC
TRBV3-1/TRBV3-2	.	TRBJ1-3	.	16	CASSPSGWGPGNTIYF	TGTGCCAGCAGCCCCTCGGGGTGGGGGCCTGGAAACACCATATATTTT
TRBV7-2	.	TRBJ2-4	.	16	CASSLSPVRGQNIQYF	TGTGCCAGCAGCTTAAGCCCGGTACGTGGGCAAAACATTCAGTACTTC
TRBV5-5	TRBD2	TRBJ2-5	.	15	CASSRTSGGVETQYF	TGTGCCAGCAGCCGGACTAGCGGGGGGGTGGAGACCCAGTACTTC
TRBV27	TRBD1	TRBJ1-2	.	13	CASSFDRGSGYTF	TGTGCCAGCAGTTTCGACAGGGGGAGCGGCTACACCTTC
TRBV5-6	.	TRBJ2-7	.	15	CASSLGGAEYYEQYF	TGTGCCAGCAGCTTGGGCGGGGCGGAATACTACGAGCAGTACTTC
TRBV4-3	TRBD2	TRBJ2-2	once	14	CASSHAGVAGELFF	TGCGCCAGCAGCCATGCGGGAGTTGCCGGGGAGCTGTTTTTT
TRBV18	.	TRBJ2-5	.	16	CASSPPRASKQETQYF	TGTGCCAGCTCCCCTCCGAGGGCGAGCAAGCAAGAGACCCAGTACTTC
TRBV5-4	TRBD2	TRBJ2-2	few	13	CATTGGQTGELFF	TGTGCCACTACGGGAGGGCAAACCGGGGAGCTGTTTTTT
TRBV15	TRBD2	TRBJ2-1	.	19	CATSRAGASGGSSYNEQFF	TGTGCCACCAGCAGGGCCGGGGCTAGCGGGGGTAGCTCCTACAATGAGCAGTTCTTC
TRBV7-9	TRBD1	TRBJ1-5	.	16	CASSSSQGVSNQPQHF	TGTGCCAGCAGCTCTTCACAGGGGGTTAGCAATCAGCCCCAGCATTTT
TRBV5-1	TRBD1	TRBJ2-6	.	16	CASSGGTSGGANVLTF	TGCGCCAGCTCAGGGGGAACATCGGGAGGGGCCAACGTCCTGACTTTC
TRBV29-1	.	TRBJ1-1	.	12	CSVRRGNTEAFF	TGCAGCGTCCGTCGGGGGAACACTGAAGCTTTCTTT
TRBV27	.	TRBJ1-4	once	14	CASSFRRLGEKLFF	TGTGCCAGCAGTTTCCGGAGACTGGGTGAAAAACTGTTTTTT
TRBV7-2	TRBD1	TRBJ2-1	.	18	CASSLVGVSGQYYNEQFF	TGTGCCAGCAGCTTAGTAGGAGTATCGGGACAGTACTACAATGAGCAGTTCTTC
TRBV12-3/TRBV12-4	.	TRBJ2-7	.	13	CASSLVHSYEQYF	TGTGCCAGCAGTTTAGTTCACAGCTACGAGCAGTACTTC
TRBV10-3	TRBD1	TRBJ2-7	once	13	CAITGQGIGEQYF	TGTGCCATCACAGGACAGGGGATTGGCGAGCAGTACTTC
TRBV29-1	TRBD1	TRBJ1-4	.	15	CSTRTRTGGVEKLFF	TGCAGCACCCGAACCCGGACAGGGGGTGTTGAAAAACTGTTTTTT
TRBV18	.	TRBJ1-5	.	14	CASSTSSGNQPQHF	TGTGCCAGCTCGACATCGTCGGGCAATCAGCCCCAGCATTTT
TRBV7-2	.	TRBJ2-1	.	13	CASSTGIHNEQFF	TGTGCCAGCAGCACAGGGATCCACAATGAGCAGTTCTTC
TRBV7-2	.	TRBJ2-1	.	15	CASSLRAGAPNEQFF	TGTGCCAGCAGCTTGAGGGCAGGGGCCCCCAATGAGCAGTTCTTC
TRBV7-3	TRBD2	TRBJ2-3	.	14	CASSYSGDTDTQYF	TGTGCCAGCAGCTACAGCGGGGATACAGATACGCAGTATTTT